The T cell receptor beta chain under discussion was sequenced for a study of control samples from healthy donors and cancer patients. Germline V gives CDR1 SGHKS, CDR2 YYEKEE (reference sequence). V lost 2 bases to trimming and J lost 0 bases, with 15 bases between them. The CDR3 has 16 amino acids. Generated by immunoSEQ multiplex PCR, the TCRdb table keeps only in-frame clones and is missing some. Altogether about 150,000 clones are present, just under 95% being singletons, with the ten largest covering approximately 15%. Specimen: PBMCs. This rearrangement joins TRBV5-5 to TRBJ2-7; tentative D call: TRBD1 (5 bases). The TCR comes from a man aged 60-69 years with colorectal cancer. CDR3 residues: CASSLKGQGFSYEQYF. DNA of the CDR3: TGTGCCAGCAGCTTAAAAGGCCAGGGCTTCTCCTACGAGCAGTACTTC.